Listed here is a single T cell receptor beta chain. CDR3 length: 16 amino acids. V was pared by 1 base and J by 0 bases, with 13 bases between. Looked up from germline, CDR1 is GTSNPN and CDR2 is SVGIG (reference sequence). This sample is drawn from a study of blood T cell repertoires in COVID-19. On the study more broadly: The cDNA or gDNA used as material had been derived from T cells, B-cell-depleted T cells, or PBMCs.

In the original processing: Reference gene primers were amplified, and this amplification served to estimate nucleated cell counts. Assay used: immunoSEQ multiplex PCR; TCRdb lists only in-frame clones, some missing. V, J and clone size derive from that table, while D and trimming were established from the DNA sequence. Of about 100,000 clones listed, approximately 91% were seen once; the top ten hold over 2.5%. Sequencing used peripheral blood. The chain recombines TRBV30 with TRBJ1-5; D is perhaps TRBD1 (6 bases). The source of this sequence is a woman of 80 years or more with acute or convalescent COVID-19. CDR3 sequence reads: CAWSGKQGFSNQPQHF. In nucleotides, the CDR3 is TGTGCCTGGAGTGGGAAACAGGGTTTTAGCAATCAGCCCCAGCATTTT.